Listed here are 3 T cell receptor beta chains from one sample, sequenced in a study of cytomegalovirus exposure and HLA in healthy donors. PCR was performed using 60 Vbeta and 13 Jbeta primers. This table comes from immunoSEQ multiplex PCR, and its TCRdb copy is limited to in-frame clones, with some not included. The sample records about 140,000 clones, about four fifths being singletons. Sample: PBMCs. Every receptor here comes from a young woman in good health and CMV-seropositive.

This clone has just one count. The V call is TRBV4-1, the J call TRBJ1-1, with D uncertain. Germline V gene data show CDR1 as MGHRA and CDR2 as YSYEKL. V dropped 4 bases and J dropped 8 bases, with 14 bases sitting between them. The CDR3 covers 13 residues. For the CDR3, the DNA is TGCGCCAGCAGCCTTCTAAGGAGCACCGAAGCTTTCTTT. It translates to CASSLLRSTEAFF.

This rearrangement joins TRBV6-1 to TRBJ2-7; 10 bases agree with TRBD1. With 5 bases clipped from V and 3 bases from J, the junction kept 4 bases outside the gene matches. Germline-derived CDR1 and CDR2 are MNHNS and SASEGT. There are 14 residues in the CDR3. The CDR3 DNA follows: TGTGCCAGCAGTAGGACAGGGGGTCTCTACGAGCAGTACTTC. It is translated as CASSRTGGLYEQYF.

The count of this clone is one. This rearrangement joins TRBV7-8 to TRBJ1-1; tentatively, D is TRBD1 (5 bases). This CDR3 has 14 residues. With 1 base removed from V and 5 bases from J, the gap between germline ends came to 11 bases. Looked up from germline, CDR1 is SGHVS and CDR2 is FQNEAQ. The chain's CDR3 is CASSLVSGRTEAFF. The CDR3 nucleotides are TGTGCCAGCAGCTTAGTGTCAGGGCGGACTGAAGCTTTCTTT.